This TCR beta chain was found in a study of T cells in localized non-small cell lung cancer. Trimming removed 4 bases from V and 2 bases from J; junction bases left unmatched: 6. Germline V gives CDR1 MDHEN, CDR2 SYDVKM. The CDR3 covers 15 residues. Sequenced by immunoSEQ multiplex PCR; TCRdb stores in-frame clones only, minus some. The sample includes around 29,000 clones, over 80% of them seen just once. In regard to this clone: Antigen: not known.

Study conclusions and caveats: Higher T cell density in the blood was associated with longer overall survival, whereas higher adjacent-lung clonality associated with shorter survival. Adjacent lung was found to contain a median around 58 of the top 100 tumor clones. The greatest T cell clonality was found in uninvolved adjacent lung (higher than in tumor).

This specimen consisted of peripheral blood mononuclear cells, obtained before any cancer treatment. The TCR sequence derives from a woman between 35 and 70 years old with stage III lung adenocarcinoma. The chain couples TRBV28 to TRBJ2-3; 7 bases agree with TRBD2. The CDR3 is CASSSGGFSTDTQYF. The CDR3 DNA follows: TGTGCCAGCAGTTCCGGGGGGTTTTCCACAGATACGCAGTATTTT.